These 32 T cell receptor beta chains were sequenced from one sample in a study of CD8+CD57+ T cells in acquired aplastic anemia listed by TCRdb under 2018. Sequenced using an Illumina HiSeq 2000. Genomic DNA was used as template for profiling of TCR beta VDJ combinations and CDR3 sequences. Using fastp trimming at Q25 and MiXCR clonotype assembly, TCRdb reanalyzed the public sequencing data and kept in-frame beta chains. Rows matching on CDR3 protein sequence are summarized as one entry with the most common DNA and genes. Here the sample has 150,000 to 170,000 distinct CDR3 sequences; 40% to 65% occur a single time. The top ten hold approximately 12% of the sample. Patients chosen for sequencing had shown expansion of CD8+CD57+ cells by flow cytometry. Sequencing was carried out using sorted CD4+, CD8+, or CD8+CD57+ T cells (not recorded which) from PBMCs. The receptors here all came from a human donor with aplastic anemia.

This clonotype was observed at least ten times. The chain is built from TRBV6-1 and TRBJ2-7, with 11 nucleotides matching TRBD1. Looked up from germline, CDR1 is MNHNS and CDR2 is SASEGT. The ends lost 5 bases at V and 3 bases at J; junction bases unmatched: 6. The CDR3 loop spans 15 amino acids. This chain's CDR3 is CASSLSGTGGYEQYF. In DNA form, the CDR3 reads TGTGCCAGCAGTCTATCCGGGACAGGGGGCTACGAGCAGTACTTC.

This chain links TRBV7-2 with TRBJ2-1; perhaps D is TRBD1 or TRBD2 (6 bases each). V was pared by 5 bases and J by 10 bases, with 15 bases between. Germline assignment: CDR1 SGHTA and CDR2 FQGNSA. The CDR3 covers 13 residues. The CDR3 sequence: CASSMLGGLEQFF. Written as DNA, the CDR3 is TGTGCCAGCAGCATGTTGGGGGGCTTAGAGCAGTTCTTC.

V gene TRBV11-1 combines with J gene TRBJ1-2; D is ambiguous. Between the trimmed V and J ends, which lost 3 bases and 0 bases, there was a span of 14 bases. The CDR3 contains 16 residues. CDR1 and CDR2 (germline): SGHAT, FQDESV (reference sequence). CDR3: CASSFRRQPANYGYTF. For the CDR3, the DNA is TGTGCCAGCAGCTTCAGGAGGCAGCCGGCTAACTATGGCTACACCTTC.

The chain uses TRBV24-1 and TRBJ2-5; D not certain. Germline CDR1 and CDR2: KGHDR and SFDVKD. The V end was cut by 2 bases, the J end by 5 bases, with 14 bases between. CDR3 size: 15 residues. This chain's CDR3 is CATSDSATASETQYF. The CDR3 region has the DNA TGTGCCACCAGTGATTCAGCAACTGCTTCGGAGACCCAGTACTTC.

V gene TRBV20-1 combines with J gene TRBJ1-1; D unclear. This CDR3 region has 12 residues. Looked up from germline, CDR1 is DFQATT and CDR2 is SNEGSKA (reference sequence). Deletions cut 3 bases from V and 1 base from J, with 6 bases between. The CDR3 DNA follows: TGCAGTGCTAGGCGACAGAACACTGAAGCTTTCTTT. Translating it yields CSARRQNTEAFF.

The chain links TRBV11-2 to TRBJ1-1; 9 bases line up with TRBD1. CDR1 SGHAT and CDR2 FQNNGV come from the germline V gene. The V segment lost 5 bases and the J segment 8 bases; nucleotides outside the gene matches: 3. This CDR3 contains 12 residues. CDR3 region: CASSLGTGEAFF. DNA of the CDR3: TGTGCCAGCAGCCTAGGGACAGGGGAAGCTTTCTTT.

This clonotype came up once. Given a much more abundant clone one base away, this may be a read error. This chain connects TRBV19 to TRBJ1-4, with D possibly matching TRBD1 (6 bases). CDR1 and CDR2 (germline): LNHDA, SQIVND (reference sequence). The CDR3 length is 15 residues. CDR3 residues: CASSWERGDRTKLVF. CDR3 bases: TGTGCCAGTAGCTGGGAGAGGGGGGATCGGACGAAACTGGTTTTT.

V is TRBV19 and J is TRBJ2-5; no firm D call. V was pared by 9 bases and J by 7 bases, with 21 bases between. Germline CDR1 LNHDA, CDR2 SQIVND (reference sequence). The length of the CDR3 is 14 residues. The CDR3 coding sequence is TGTGCCAGCAGCCAAGACGGAGACCTTGGGACCCAGTACTTC. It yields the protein CASSQDGDLGTQYF.

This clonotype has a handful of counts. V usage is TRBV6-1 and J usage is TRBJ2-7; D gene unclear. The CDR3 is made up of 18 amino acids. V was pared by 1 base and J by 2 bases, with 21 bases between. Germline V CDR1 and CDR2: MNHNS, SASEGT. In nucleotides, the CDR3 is TGTGCCAGCAGTGAAGAATCGGTGGTAAGGAGTTACACCTACGAGCAGTACTTC. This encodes CASSEESVVRSYTYEQYF.

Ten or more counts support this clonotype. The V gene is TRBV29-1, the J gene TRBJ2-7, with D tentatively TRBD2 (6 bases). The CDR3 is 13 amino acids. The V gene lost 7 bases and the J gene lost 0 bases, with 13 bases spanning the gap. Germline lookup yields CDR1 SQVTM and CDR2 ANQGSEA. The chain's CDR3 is CSAYGGSSYEQYF. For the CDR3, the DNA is TGCAGCGCCTACGGGGGTAGCTCCTACGAGCAGTACTTC.

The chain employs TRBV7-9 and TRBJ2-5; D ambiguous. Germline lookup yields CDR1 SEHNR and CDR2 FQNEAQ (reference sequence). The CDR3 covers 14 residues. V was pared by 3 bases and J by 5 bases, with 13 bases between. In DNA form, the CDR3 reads TGTGCCAGCAGCTTGGTTATAGGCGGCGAGACCCAGTACTTC. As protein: CASSLVIGGETQYF.

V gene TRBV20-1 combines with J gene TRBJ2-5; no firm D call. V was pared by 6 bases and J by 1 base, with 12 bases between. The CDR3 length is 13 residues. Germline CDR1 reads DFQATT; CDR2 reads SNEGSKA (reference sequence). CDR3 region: CSARRSPQETQYF. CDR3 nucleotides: TGCAGTGCCCGCCGGAGTCCCCAAGAGACCCAGTACTTC.

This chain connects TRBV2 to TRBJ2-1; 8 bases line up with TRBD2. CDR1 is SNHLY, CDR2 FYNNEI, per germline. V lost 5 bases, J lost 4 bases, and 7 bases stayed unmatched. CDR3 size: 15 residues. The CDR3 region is CASSYSGDVYNEQFF. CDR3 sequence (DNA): TGTGCCAGCAGTTATAGCGGGGACGTATACAATGAGCAGTTCTTC.

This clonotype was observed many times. CDR3 sequence (DNA): TGTGCCAGCAGGGAGGGCGGAGGCTCCTACGAGCAGTACTTC. Encoded protein: CASREGGGSYEQYF. The rearrangement uses TRBV6-1 and TRBJ2-7, with D possibly being TRBD2 (6 bases). V was pared by 6 bases and J by 0 bases, with 12 bases between. There are 14 residues in the CDR3. Germline lookup yields CDR1 MNHNS and CDR2 SASEGT.

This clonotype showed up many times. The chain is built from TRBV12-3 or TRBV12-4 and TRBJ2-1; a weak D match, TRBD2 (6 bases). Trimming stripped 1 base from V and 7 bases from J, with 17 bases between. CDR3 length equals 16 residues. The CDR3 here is CASSLDWRGVWNEQFF. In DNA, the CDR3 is TGTGCCAGCAGTTTAGACTGGCGGGGTGTTTGGAATGAGCAGTTCTTC.

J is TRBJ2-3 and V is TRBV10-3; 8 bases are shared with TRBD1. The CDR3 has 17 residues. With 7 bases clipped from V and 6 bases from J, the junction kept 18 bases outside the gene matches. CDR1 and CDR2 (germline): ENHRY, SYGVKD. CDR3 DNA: TGTGCCATCACCCTAGAGGGCAGGGACAGGCCAGGGGATACGCAGTATTTT. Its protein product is CAITLEGRDRPGDTQYF.

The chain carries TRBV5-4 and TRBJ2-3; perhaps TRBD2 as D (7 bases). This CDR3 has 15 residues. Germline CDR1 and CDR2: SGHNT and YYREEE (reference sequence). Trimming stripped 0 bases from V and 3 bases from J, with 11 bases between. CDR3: CASSLGGGRTDTQYF. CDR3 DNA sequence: TGTGCCAGCAGCTTGGGGGGGGGCAGGACAGATACGCAGTATTTT. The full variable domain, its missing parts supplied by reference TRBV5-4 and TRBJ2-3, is ETGVTQSPTHLIKTRGQQVTLRCSSQSGHNTVSWYQQALGQGPQFIFQYYREEENGRGNFPPRFSGLQFPNYSSELNVNALELDDSALYLCASSLGGGRTDTQYFGPGTRLTVL.

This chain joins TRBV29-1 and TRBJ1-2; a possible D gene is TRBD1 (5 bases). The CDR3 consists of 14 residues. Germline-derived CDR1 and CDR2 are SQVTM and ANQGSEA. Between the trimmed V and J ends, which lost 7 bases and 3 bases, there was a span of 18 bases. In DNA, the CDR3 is TGCAGCGCCGAAGATGGGGACGGAGACTATGGCTACACCTTC. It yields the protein CSAEDGDGDYGYTF. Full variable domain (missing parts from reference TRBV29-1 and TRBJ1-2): SAVISQKPSRDICQRGTSLTIQCQVDSQVTMMFWYRQQPGQSLTLIATANQGSEATYESGFVIDKFPISRPNLTFSTLTVSNMSPEDSSIYLCSAEDGDGDYGYTFGSGTRLTVV.

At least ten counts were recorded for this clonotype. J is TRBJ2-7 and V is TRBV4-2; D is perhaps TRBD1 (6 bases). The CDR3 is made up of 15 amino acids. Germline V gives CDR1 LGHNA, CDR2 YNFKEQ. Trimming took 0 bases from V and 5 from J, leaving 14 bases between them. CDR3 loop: CASSQEGQGNDEQYF. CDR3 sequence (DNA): TGTGCCAGCAGCCAAGAAGGCCAGGGGAACGACGAGCAGTACTTC.

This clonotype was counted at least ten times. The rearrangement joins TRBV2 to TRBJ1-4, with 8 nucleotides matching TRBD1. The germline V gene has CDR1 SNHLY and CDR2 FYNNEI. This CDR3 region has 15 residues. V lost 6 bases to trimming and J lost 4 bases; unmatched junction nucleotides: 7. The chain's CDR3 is CASRETGGDNEKLFF. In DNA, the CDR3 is TGTGCCAGCAGGGAAACAGGGGGAGATAATGAAAAACTGTTTTTT.

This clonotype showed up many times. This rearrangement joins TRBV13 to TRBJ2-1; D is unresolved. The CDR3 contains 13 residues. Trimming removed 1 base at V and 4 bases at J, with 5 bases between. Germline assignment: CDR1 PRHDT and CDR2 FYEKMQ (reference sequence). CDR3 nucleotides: TGTGCCAGCAGCTTAGTACTTTACAATGAGCAGTTCTTC. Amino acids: CASSLVLYNEQFF.

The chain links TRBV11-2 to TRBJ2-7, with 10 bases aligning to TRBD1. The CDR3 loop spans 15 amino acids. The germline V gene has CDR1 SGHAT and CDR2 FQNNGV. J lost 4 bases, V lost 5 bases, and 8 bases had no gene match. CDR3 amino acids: CASSRIRDRGYEQYF. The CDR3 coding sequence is TGTGCCAGCAGCCGCATCCGGGACAGGGGTTACGAGCAGTACTTC.

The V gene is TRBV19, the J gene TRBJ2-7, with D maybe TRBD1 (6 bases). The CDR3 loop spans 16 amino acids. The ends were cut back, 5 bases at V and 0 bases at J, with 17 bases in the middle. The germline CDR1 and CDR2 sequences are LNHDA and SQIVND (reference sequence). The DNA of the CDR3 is TGTGCCAGTAGTCCGGGACACTCGGAAGGCTCCTACGAGCAGTACTTC. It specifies CASSPGHSEGSYEQYF. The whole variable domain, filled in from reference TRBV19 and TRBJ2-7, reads DGGITQSPKYLFRKEGQNVTLSCEQNLNHDAMYWYRQDPGQGLRLIYYSQIVNDFQKGDIAEGYSVSREKKESFPLTVTSAQKNPTAFYLCASSPGHSEGSYEQYFGPGTRLTVT.

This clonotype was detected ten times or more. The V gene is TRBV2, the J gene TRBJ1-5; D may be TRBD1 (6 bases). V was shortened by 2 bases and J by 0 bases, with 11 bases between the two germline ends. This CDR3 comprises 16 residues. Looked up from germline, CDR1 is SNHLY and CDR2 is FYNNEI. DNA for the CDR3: TGTGCCAGCAGTGAATCCCACAGGGATAGCAATCAGCCCCAGCATTTT. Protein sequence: CASSESHRDSNQPQHF.

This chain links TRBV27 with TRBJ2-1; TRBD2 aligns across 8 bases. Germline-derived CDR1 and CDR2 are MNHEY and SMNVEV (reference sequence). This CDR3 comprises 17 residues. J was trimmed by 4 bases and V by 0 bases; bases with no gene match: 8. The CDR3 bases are TGTGCCAGCAGTTTATCTGGCGGGGGGCTATATTACAATGAGCAGTTCTTC. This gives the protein CASSLSGGGLYYNEQFF.

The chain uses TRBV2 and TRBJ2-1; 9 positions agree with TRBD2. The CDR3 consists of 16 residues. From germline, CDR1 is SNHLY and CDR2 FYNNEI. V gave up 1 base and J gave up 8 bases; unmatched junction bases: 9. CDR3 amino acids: CASSEDPAGGLDEQFF. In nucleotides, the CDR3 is TGTGCCAGCAGTGAAGATCCGGCGGGGGGGCTGGATGAGCAGTTCTTC.

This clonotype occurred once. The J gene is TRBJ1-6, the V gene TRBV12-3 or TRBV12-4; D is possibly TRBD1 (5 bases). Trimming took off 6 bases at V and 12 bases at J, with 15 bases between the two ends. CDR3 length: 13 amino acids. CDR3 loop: CASSPGTWGPLHF. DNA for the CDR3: TGTGCCAGCAGCCCAGGGACGTGGGGACCCCTCCACTTT.

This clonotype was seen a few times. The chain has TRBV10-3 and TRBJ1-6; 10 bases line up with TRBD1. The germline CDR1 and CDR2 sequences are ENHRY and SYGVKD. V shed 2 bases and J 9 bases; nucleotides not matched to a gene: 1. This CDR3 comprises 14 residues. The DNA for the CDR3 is TGTGCCATCAGTGAGGACAGGGGGCTTTCACCCCTCCACTTT. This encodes CAISEDRGLSPLHF.

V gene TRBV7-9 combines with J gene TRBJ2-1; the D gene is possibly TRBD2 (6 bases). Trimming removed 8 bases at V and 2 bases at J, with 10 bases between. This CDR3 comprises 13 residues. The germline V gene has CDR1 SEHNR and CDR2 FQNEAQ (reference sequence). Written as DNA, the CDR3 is TGTGCCAGCGCCTGGGGGGCCTACAATGAGCAGTTCTTC. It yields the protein CASAWGAYNEQFF.

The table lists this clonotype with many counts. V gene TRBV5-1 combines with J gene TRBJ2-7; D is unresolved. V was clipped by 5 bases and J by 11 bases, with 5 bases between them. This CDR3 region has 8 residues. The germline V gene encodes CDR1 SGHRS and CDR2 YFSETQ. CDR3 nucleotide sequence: TGCGCCAGCAGTTTGAAGTACTTC. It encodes CASSLKYF.

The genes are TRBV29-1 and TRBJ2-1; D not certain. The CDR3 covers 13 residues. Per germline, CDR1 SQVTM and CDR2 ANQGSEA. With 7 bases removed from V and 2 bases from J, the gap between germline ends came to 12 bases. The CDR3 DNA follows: TGCAGCGCCGTAGCTGATCCCTACAATGAGCAGTTCTTC. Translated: CSAVADPYNEQFF.

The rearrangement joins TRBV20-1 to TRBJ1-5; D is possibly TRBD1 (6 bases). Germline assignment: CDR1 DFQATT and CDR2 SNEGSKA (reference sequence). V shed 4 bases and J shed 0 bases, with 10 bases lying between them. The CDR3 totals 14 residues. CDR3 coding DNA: TGCAGTGCTAACCAGGGGTATAGCAATCAGCCCCAGCATTTT. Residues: CSANQGYSNQPQHF.